Each of the 23 T cell receptor beta chains below was sequenced from the same sample in a study of cytomegalovirus exposure and HLA in healthy donors. The PCR ran on 60 Vbeta and 13 Jbeta primers. Here immunoSEQ multiplex PCR was the method, and the copy in TCRdb shows in-frame clones only, minus some. The sample spans under 200,000 clones; the ten largest clones claim roughly 6.7%. The sample comprised PBMCs. These receptors were obtained from a young man in good health and CMV-seronegative.

The chain employs TRBV15 and TRBJ2-2; TRBD2 agrees at 11 bases. Trimming removed 0 bases from V and 5 bases from J; junction bases left unmatched: 5. Germline values: CDR1 LNHNV, CDR2 YYDKDF (reference sequence). The CDR3 sequence is 17 residues long. In DNA, the CDR3 is TGTGCCACCAGCAGAGACCGGACTAGCGGGCCTACCGGGGAGCTGTTTTTT. It codes for CATSRDRTSGPTGELFF.

The chain recombines TRBV5-6 with TRBJ1-1, with D maybe TRBD1 (5 bases). The CDR3 is 15 residues long. Germline V gene lookup returns CDR1 SGHDT and CDR2 YYEEEE. V lost 1 base, J lost 11 bases, and 21 bases lay in between. The CDR3 bases are TGTGCCAGCAGCTTGCGGATACTTAACAGGATTGTGGCTTTCTTT. Translating it yields CASSLRILNRIVAFF.

V usage is TRBV9 and J usage is TRBJ2-7; D is possibly TRBD2 (5 bases). This CDR3 is built from 14 residues. The germline gives CDR1 SGDLS, CDR2 YYNGEE. V lost 3 bases, J lost 3 bases, and 13 bases lay in between. The CDR3 bases are TGTGCCAGCAGCGCCGCGGCGGGCCTCTACGAGCAGTACTTC. This encodes CASSAAAGLYEQYF.

This chain connects TRBV5-1 to TRBJ1-3, with 9 nucleotides matching TRBD1. V shed 4 bases, J shed 3 bases, and the junction held 2 bases outside the gene matches. Germline loops: CDR1 SGHRS, CDR2 YFSETQ. The CDR3 consists of 14 residues. CDR3 residues: CASSPGQGGNTIYF. The CDR3 nucleotides are TGCGCCAGCAGCCCGGGACAGGGTGGAAACACCATATATTTT. The entire variable domain, with the rest obtained from reference TRBV5-1 and TRBJ1-3, is as follows: KAGVTQTPRYLIKTRGQQVTLSCSPISGHRSVSWYQQTPGQGLQFLFEYFSETQRNKGNFPGRFSGRQFSNSRSEMNVSTLELGDSALYLCASSPGQGGNTIYFGEGSWLTVV.

V is TRBV2 and J is TRBJ2-7; 12 nucleotides line up with TRBD2. This CDR3 has 13 residues. J gave up 3 bases and V 9 bases, and 3 bases lay outside the gene matches. The V gene's germline CDR1 is SNHLY and CDR2 FYNNEI. CDR3 sequence reads: CARGLAGNYEQYF. DNA for the CDR3: TGTGCCAGAGGACTAGCGGGGAACTACGAGCAGTACTTC. Looking up the rest from reference TRBV2 and TRBJ2-7 gives the full variable domain: EPEVTQTPSHQVTQMGQEVILRCVPISNHLYFYWYRQILGQKVEFLVSFYNNEISEKSEIFDDQFSVERPDGSNFTLKIRSTKLEDSAMYFCARGLAGNYEQYFGPGTRLTVT.

The chain has TRBV5-4 and TRBJ2-7; 9 nucleotides match TRBD1. The germline V gene has CDR1 SGHNT and CDR2 YYREEE (reference sequence). The CDR3 has 16 residues. V shed 1 base and J 3 bases; nucleotides not matched to a gene: 8. In DNA, the CDR3 is TGTGCCAGCAGCTTGAGAGGTGGGACAGGGCGCTACGAGCAGTACTTC. Residues: CASSLRGGTGRYEQYF.

V is TRBV5-1 and J is TRBJ1-6; D possibly corresponds to TRBD1 (5 bases). Looked up from germline, CDR1 is SGHRS and CDR2 is YFSETQ. V lost 1 base, J lost 8 bases, and 16 bases lay in between. The CDR3 length is 16 residues. DNA for the CDR3: TGCGCCAGCAGCTTGTTTCAGGGATTAAAGGATTCACCCCTCCACTTT. The encoded protein is CASSLFQGLKDSPLHF.

The rearrangement links TRBV19 to TRBJ2-3; D may be TRBD2 (6 bases). Germline V CDR1 and CDR2: LNHDA, SQIVND (reference sequence). There are 15 residues in the CDR3. V lost 5 bases, J lost 2 bases, and 14 bases lay in between. CDR3 sequence: CASSRPSDNTDTQYF. Here the CDR3 DNA reads TGTGCCAGTAGTCGACCTAGCGACAACACAGATACGCAGTATTTT.

The CDR3 coding sequence is TGTGCCAGCAGTGAATGGGGGGGTGACACCATATATTTT. Translation gives CASSEWGGDTIYF. The chain has TRBV25-1 and TRBJ1-3; perhaps TRBD1 as D (5 bases). The CDR3 length is 13 residues. The germline V gene encodes CDR1 MGHDK and CDR2 SYGVNS. Trimming removed 1 base from V and 8 bases from J, with 9 bases in between.

The V call is TRBV2, the J call TRBJ1-2, with TRBD1 as a possible D gene (6 bases). The CDR3 contains 16 residues. CDR1 is SNHLY, CDR2 FYNNEI, per germline. The V end was cut by 6 bases, the J end by 2 bases, with 19 bases between. CDR3 residues: CASSVSPGHRNYGYTF. The CDR3 DNA follows: TGTGCCAGCAGCGTTTCCCCGGGACACAGGAACTATGGCTACACCTTC.

The chain is built from TRBV27 and TRBJ2-6; 11 bases are shared with TRBD1. Trimming at V came to 4 bases and at J to 3 bases, leaving 2 bases not matched to a gene. CDR3 length: 16 amino acids. Germline CDR1 is MNHEY and CDR2 is SMNVEV (reference sequence). CDR3 amino acids: CASSWDRGFGANVLTF. CDR3 in DNA: TGTGCCAGCAGTTGGGACAGGGGGTTTGGGGCCAACGTCCTGACTTTC.

The J gene is TRBJ2-1, the V gene TRBV5-1, with 11 bases aligning to TRBD2. The CDR3 consists of 20 residues. Germline V gene data show CDR1 as SGHRS and CDR2 as YFSETQ. Losses at the gene ends were 3 bases for V and 8 bases for J; bases not matched to a gene: 22. The CDR3 protein is CASSWGRNSGRASGAYEQFF. CDR3 in DNA: TGCGCCAGCAGCTGGGGTAGAAATAGCGGGAGGGCCTCAGGGGCATATGAGCAGTTCTTC.

V and J are TRBV21-1 and TRBJ2-7; the DNA was not compared with TRBD2, the D call given in the table. TRBV21-1 is shown as a pseudogene. The CDR3 is 18 residues long. In DNA, the CDR3 is TGTGCCAGCAGCAATCCCGATCGATCTAGCGGGAGTTCCTACGAGCAGTACTTC. It codes for CASSNPDRSSGSSYEQYF.

The chain uses TRBV5-1 and TRBJ2-5; the match to TRBD2 covers 8 bases. V lost 2 bases to trimming and J lost 4 bases; unmatched junction nucleotides: 4. The germline V gene encodes CDR1 SGHRS and CDR2 YFSETQ. This CDR3 is built from 14 residues. CDR3 in amino acids: CASSLPGGGETQYF. In DNA form, the CDR3 reads TGCGCCAGCAGCTTACCGGGGGGGGGAGAGACCCAGTACTTC.

The chain combines TRBV30 with TRBJ1-3; D gene uncertain. Trimming removed 5 bases from V and 0 bases from J, with 5 bases in between. This CDR3 contains 12 residues. CDR1 is GTSNPN, CDR2 SVGIG, per germline (reference sequence). CDR3 coding DNA: TGTGCCTGGTCCCGCTCTGGAAACACCATATATTTT. Protein sequence: CAWSRSGNTIYF.

This sequence joins TRBV30 and TRBJ1-6; tentatively, D is TRBD1 (6 bases). The CDR3 consists of 16 residues. V gave up 5 bases and J gave up 4 bases, with 18 bases separating them. The germline gives CDR1 GTSNPN, CDR2 SVGIG (reference sequence). DNA of the CDR3: TGTGCCTGGGCCCTGGCGGGGGCCTCTTATAATTCACCCCTCCACTTT. Translating gives CAWALAGASYNSPLHF.

The chain couples TRBV6-6 to TRBJ2-4, with TRBD2 matching over 7 bases. The ends lost 7 bases at V and 1 base at J; junction bases unmatched: 1. Per germline, CDR1 MNHNY and CDR2 SVGAGI (reference sequence). This CDR3 is 13 amino acids long. Here the CDR3 reads CASMGGAKNIQYF. The CDR3, as DNA: TGTGCCAGCATGGGGGGGGCCAAAAACATTCAGTACTTC.

The chain has TRBV5-4 and TRBJ1-2; the D is unclear. V dropped 0 bases and J dropped 6 bases, with 12 bases sitting between them. Germline V lookup: CDR1 SGHNT, CDR2 YYREEE (reference sequence). This CDR3 is built from 14 residues. The CDR3 DNA sequence: TGTGCCAGCAGCTTGGCTAGCGAAGGTGATGGCTACACCTTC. Protein: CASSLASEGDGYTF.

The chain joins TRBV6-1 to TRBJ2-1; 9 bases map to TRBD1. This CDR3 is 14 amino acids long. Germline V lookup: CDR1 MNHNS, CDR2 SASEGT. J lost 8 bases, V lost 6 bases, and 8 bases had no gene match. The CDR3 bases are TGTGCCAGCAGGGGCGGGACAGGGTCCGATGAGCAGTTCTTC. Its translation: CASRGGTGSDEQFF.

The chain links TRBV25-1 to TRBJ1-1; D might be TRBD1 (5 bases). The CDR3 runs to 14 residues. Looked up from germline, CDR1 is MGHDK and CDR2 is SYGVNS. The V end lost 6 bases, the J end lost 8 bases, and 19 bases lay between the germline ends. CDR3 sequence (DNA): TGTGCCAGCAGCAAGAGCGGAGGGGTCCCAGAAGCTTTCTTT. It translates to CASSKSGGVPEAFF.

V is TRBV20-1 and J is TRBJ2-3, with unresolved D. CDR3 length: 11 amino acids. The V gene lost 6 bases and the J gene lost 2 bases, with 6 bases spanning the gap. Per the germline V gene, CDR1 is DFQATT and CDR2 is SNEGSKA (reference sequence). The CDR3 region has the DNA TGCAGTGCCATGTTCACAGATACGCAGTATTTT. This translates into CSAMFTDTQYF.

The chain combines TRBV19 with TRBJ2-3; 7 bases are shared with TRBD2. V shed 1 base and J 4 bases; nucleotides not matched to a gene: 8. Germline V gene sequence: CDR1 LNHDA, CDR2 SQIVND (reference sequence). The CDR3 is 16 amino acids. CDR3 region: CASSIAGGLPSDTQYF. CDR3 nucleotide sequence: TGTGCCAGTAGTATAGCTGGGGGACTACCCTCAGATACGCAGTATTTT.

This chain uses TRBV28 with TRBJ2-1; 14 bases align to TRBD2. CDR1 and CDR2 from the germline V gene are MDHEN and SYDVKM. CDR3 size: 19 residues. J was trimmed by 3 bases and V by 2 bases; bases with no gene match: 9. DNA of the CDR3: TGTGCCAGCAGTTTAGGTGGGACTAGCGGGAGCCTCTTCTACAATGAGCAGTTCTTC. Amino acid sequence: CASSLGGTSGSLFYNEQFF.